This T cell receptor (beta chain) comes out of a study of T-cell memory formation after mild COVID-19. 5'RACE primed at constant segments yielded TCR alpha and TCR beta cDNA libraries bearing sample barcodes and UMIs. Each CDR3 protein is one row after TCRdb ran MiXCR on the 5' RACE reads. The sample shows hundreds of thousands of distinct CDR3 sequences, 20% to 25% of them seen only once. Concerning this clonotype: Its cognate antigen is unknown.

Study outcomes and limitations: Prior to infection, memory already included some responding clones, suggesting cross-reactive memory joined. Second-wave clones reaching peak frequency on day 37 lacked confirmed SARS-CoV-2 specificity.

The V and J ends lost 1 base and 6 bases respectively, with 9 bases between them. There are 14 residues in the CDR3. This receptor was taken from an adult woman who had mild COVID-19 (a few samples of this study predate the infection). Cell type and time point are not known. Sequencing was carried out using PBMCs or a T cell subset sorted from them (not recorded which). The chain links TRBV12-3 or TRBV12-4 to TRBJ2-2, with D unclear. In DNA, the CDR3 is TGTGCCAGCAGTTTAGTCCAGATACCCGGGGAGCTGTTTTTT. Its protein is CASSLVQIPGELFF.